A single sample gave rise to the 6 T cell receptor beta chains below, sequenced in a study of response to subunit inactivated influenza vaccine. Each CDR3 protein is one row after TCRdb ran MiXCR on the RT-PCR reads. The sample records about 500,000 distinct CDR3 sequences, 16% being singletons. Sequencing used CD4+ T cells sorted from PBMCs, obtained about 24 months after vaccination. Receptors originate from a man aged 50-75 years who received an inactivated influenza vaccine.

This clonotype was seen a few times. This rearrangement joins TRBV3-1 to TRBJ2-3; D is ambiguous. The CDR3 extends over 12 amino acids. In germline, CDR1 is LGHDT, CDR2 YNNKEL (reference sequence). V lost 5 bases, J lost 6 bases, and 9 bases lay in between. CDR3 in DNA: TGTGCCAGCAGCTCGATTCGGGATACGCAGTATTTT. Translation gives CASSSIRDTQYF.

This clonotype was detected many times. V and J are TRBV4-3 and TRBJ2-2; D remains unclear. This CDR3 is built from 13 residues. V was cut by 0 bases and J by 7 bases, with 6 bases left in between. CDR1 is LGHNA, CDR2 YSLEER, per germline. In DNA form, the CDR3 reads TGCGCCAGCAGCCAAGACAAGGTCGGGGAGCTGTTTTTT. Its protein is CASSQDKVGELFF.

The gene calls are TRBV11-2 and TRBJ2-5; 9 nucleotides agree with TRBD2. The CDR3 has 17 residues. Trimming cost V 1 base and J 5 bases; bases outside gene matches: 11. Germline CDR1 SGHAT, CDR2 FQNNGV. The CDR3 region has the DNA TGTGCCAGCAGCTTAGTTCTGGCGACTAGCGGTTTTGAGACCCAGTACTTC. Protein product: CASSLVLATSGFETQYF.

This clonotype was found many times. The genes are TRBV7-2 and TRBJ2-6; D unclear. This CDR3 spans 14 amino acids. Trimming shortened V by 5 bases and J by 4 bases, and 9 bases separated the two germline ends. The germline V gene encodes CDR1 SGHTA and CDR2 FQGNSA. The DNA of the CDR3 is TGTGCCAGCAGCCCCTACCCCGGGGCCAACGTCCTGACTTTC. Its translation is CASSPYPGANVLTF. The full variable domain, with the rest looked up from reference TRBV7-2 and TRBJ2-6, is GAGVSQSPSNKVTEKGKDVELRCDPISGHTALYWYRQSLGQGLEFLIYFQGNSAPDKSGLPSDRFSAERTGGSVSTLTIQRTQQEDSAVYLCASSPYPGANVLTFGAGSRLTVL.

This clonotype came up many times. The chain links TRBV12-3 or TRBV12-4 to TRBJ2-7, with 9 bases fitting TRBD1. The CDR3 sequence is 17 residues long. Trimming cost V 3 bases and J 0 bases; bases outside gene matches: 9. The CDR3 DNA reads as TGTGCCAGCAGTTTCCAAACCGGGACAGGGACCTCCTACGAGCAGTACTTC. It specifies CASSFQTGTGTSYEQYF.

Many counts were recorded for this clonotype. The genes are TRBV20-1 and TRBJ1-1; D is possibly TRBD1 (6 bases). The CDR3 totals 12 residues. Germline loops: CDR1 DFQATT, CDR2 SNEGSKA (reference sequence). V was trimmed by 6 bases and J by 14 bases, leaving 22 bases between them. This CDR3 is CSARPLQGSVFF. The CDR3 coding sequence is TGCAGTGCCCGACCCCTACAGGGTTCGGTGTTCTTT.